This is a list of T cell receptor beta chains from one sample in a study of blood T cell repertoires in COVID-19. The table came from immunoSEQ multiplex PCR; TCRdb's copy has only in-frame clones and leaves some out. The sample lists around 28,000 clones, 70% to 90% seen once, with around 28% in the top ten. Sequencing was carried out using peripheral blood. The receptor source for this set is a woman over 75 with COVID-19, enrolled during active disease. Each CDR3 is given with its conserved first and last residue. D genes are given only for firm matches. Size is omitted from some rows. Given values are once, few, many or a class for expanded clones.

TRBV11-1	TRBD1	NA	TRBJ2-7	TGTGCCAGCAGCTCGGACAGGGACGTCTACGAGCAGTACTTC	CASSSDRDVYEQYF
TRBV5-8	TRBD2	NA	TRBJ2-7	TGTGCCAGCAGCGCTCGGGGGGGCTCAGCCTACGAGCAGTACTTC	CASSARGGSAYEQYF
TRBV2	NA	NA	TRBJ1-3	TGTGCCAGCAGTGTCCTCACGAGTTCATATTTT	CASSVLTSSYF
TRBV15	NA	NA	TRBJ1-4	TGTGCCACCAGCAGAGACCAGGGCTACGGGAATGAAAAACTGTTTTTT	CATSRDQGYGNEKLFF
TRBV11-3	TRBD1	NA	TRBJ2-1	TGTGCCAGCAGCTTAGGTGCAAACCGGGACAGGGGCCATGAGCAGTTCTTC	CASSLGANRDRGHEQFF
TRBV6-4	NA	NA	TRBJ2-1	TGTGCCAGCAGCCGATACCACACTAGTATAGGCGGTGAGCAGTTCTTC	CASSRYHTSIGGEQFF
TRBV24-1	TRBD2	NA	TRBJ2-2	TGTGCCACCAGGGGAGCGGGAAACGGGGAGCTGTTTTTT	CATRGAGNGELFF
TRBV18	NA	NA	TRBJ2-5	TGTGCCAGCTCACCCGAACCTCGGGGGGAGACCCAGTACTTC	CASSPEPRGETQYF
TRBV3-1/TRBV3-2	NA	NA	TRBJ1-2	TGTGCCAGCAGCCAAGATCCCTCGAAGGGGGACTATGGCTACACCTTC	CASSQDPSKGDYGYTF
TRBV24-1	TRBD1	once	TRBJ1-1	TGTGCCACACGACAGGGCCTGAACACTGAAGCTTTCTTT	CATRQGLNTEAFF
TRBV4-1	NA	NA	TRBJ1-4	TGCGCCAGCAGCCAAGCGTCCAGGCGGGGAGAAAAACTGTTTTTT	CASSQASRRGEKLFF
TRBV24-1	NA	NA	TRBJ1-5	TGTGCCACCAGTGCCGCCCAGAGCAATCAGCCCCAGCATTTT	CATSAAQSNQPQHF
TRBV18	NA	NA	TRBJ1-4	TGTGCCAGCTCACCACAGAAGGGGAATGAAAAACTGTTTTTT	CASSPQKGNEKLFF
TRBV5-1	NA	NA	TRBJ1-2	TGCGCCAGCAGCCCACACCCGGGTAACTATGGCTACACCTTC	CASSPHPGNYGYTF
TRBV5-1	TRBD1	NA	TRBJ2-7	TGCGCCAGCACCCGGGACAGGGGCTACGAGCAGTACTTC	CASTRDRGYEQYF
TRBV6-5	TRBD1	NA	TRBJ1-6	TGTGCCAGCAGCCCGGACAGGGGAGCATCACCCCTCCACTTT	CASSPDRGASPLHF
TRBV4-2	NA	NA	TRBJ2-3	TGTGCCAGCAGCCAAGGAGCCTTCGGGACAGATACGCAGTATTTT	CASSQGAFGTDTQYF
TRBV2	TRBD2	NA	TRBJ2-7	TGTGCCACCCCATCGGGGCGGGGGGGCTCCTACGAGCAGTACTTC	CATPSGRGGSYEQYF
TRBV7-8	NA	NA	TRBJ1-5	TGTGCCAGCAGCTTAGGGAGATGGGGGGAGGGCAATCAGCCCCAGCATTTT	CASSLGRWGEGNQPQHF
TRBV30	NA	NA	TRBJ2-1	TGTGCCTGGAGTGTATCGCGGGGGACATACAATGAGCAGTTCTTC	CAWSVSRGTYNEQFF
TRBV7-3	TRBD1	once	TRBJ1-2	TGTGCCAGCAGCTTAACAGGGTCCGGACAGGGGGTCTATGGCTACACCTTC	CASSLTGSGQGVYGYTF
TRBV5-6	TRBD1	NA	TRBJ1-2	TGTGCCAGCAGCGGAGTACCGTACAGGGGATCTGGTGGCTACACCTTC	CASSGVPYRGSGGYTF
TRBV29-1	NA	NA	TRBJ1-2	TGCAGCGTTGAGGCGGTGAACTATGGCTACACCTTC	CSVEAVNYGYTF
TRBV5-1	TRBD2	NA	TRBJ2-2	TGCGCCAGCAGCCTGACTAGCGGGAGGAACACCGGGGAGCTGTTTTTT	CASSLTSGRNTGELFF
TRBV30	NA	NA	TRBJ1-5	TGTGCCTGGAGTGTGGTGGGCCAGCATCAGCCCCAGCATTTT	CAWSVVGQHQPQHF
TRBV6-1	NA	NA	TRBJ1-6	TGTGCCAGCAGTGAAGTGGGGACTTCCTATAATTCACCCCTCCACTTT	CASSEVGTSYNSPLHF
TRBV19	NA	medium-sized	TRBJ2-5	TGTGCCAGTAGTATCGGCGGGGACCCAGAGACCCAGTACTTC	CASSIGGDPETQYF
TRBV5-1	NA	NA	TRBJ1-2	TGCGCCAGCAGCTTACAGACTACCGGGGTTAACTATGGCTACACCTTC	CASSLQTTGVNYGYTF
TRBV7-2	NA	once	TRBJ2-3	TGTGCCAGCAGCTTAGAAGGACCGCCGGGGGATACGCAGTATTTT	CASSLEGPPGDTQYF
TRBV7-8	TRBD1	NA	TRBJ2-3	TGTGCCAGCAGCTTAGTACCCAGGGGGCTGGGCACAGATACGCAGTATTTT	CASSLVPRGLGTDTQYF
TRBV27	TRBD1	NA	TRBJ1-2	TGTGCCAGCAGTCCAAGAGGACAGGGGGCGTTAAAGGGGTATGGCTACACCTTC	CASSPRGQGALKGYGYTF
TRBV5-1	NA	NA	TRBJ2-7	TGCGCCAGCAGCTTGGCAGGGATTGTAAGCTCCTACGAGCAGTACTTC	CASSLAGIVSSYEQYF
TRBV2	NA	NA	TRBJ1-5	TGTGCCAGCAGTATGTACAGCTATAGCAATCAGCCCCAGCATTTT	CASSMYSYSNQPQHF
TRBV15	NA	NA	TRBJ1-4	TGTGCCACCAGCAGGGGACTTGAGGAAAAACTGTTTTTT	CATSRGLEEKLFF
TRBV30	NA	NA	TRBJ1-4	TGTGCCTGGGGCTTGGAGGGCGTGGGAGAAAAACTGTTTTTT	CAWGLEGVGEKLFF
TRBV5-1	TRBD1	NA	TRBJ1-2	TGCGCCAGCAGCTTGGGACAGGGGCTGGCTGGCTACACCTTC	CASSLGQGLAGYTF
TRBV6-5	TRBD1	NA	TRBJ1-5	TGTGCCAGCAGGAGACAGGGGGCACTCAATCAGCCCCAGCATTTT	CASRRQGALNQPQHF
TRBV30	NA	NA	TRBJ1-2	TGTGCCTGGAGTGTACAGAACTATGGCTACACCTTC	CAWSVQNYGYTF
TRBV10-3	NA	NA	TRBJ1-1	TGTGCCATCAGTGAAATTCAGGGGCGGGGGACTGAAGCTTTCTTT	CAISEIQGRGTEAFF
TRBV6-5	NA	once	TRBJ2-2	TGTGCCAGCAGGTCCTGGACAGCGAACACCGGGGAGCTGTTTTTT	CASRSWTANTGELFF
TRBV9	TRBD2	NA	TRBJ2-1	TGTGCCAGCAGCCTTAGCGGGGGGGCCAGGGGCTCCTACAATGAGCAGTTCTTC	CASSLSGGARGSYNEQFF
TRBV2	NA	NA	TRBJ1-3	TGTGCCAGCAGCGCAATACAGGGATCTGGAAACACCATATATTTT	CASSAIQGSGNTIYF
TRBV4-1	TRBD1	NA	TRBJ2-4	TGCGCCAGCAGCCAAGATCTTTCAAGGGACAGGGGAGGCGCTGCCAAAAACATTCAGTACTTC	CASSQDLSRDRGGAAKNIQYF
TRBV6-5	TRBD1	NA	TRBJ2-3	TGTGCCAGCAGTCCCGCAGGGACAGGGGTAGATACGCAGTATTTT	CASSPAGTGVDTQYF
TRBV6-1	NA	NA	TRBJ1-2	TGTGCCAGCAGTGAAAATCCAGGGAAAGGTGGCTACACCTTC	CASSENPGKGGYTF
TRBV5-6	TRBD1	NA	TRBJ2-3	TGTGCCAGCAGGCGACAGGGAACAGATACGCAGTATTTT	CASRRQGTDTQYF
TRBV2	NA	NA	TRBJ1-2	TGTGCCAGCAGTGGCCACTCGTACACCTTC	CASSGHSYTF
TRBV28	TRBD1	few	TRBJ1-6	TGTGCCAGCAGCCCGACAGGGAGGAATTCACCCCTCCACTTT	CASSPTGRNSPLHF
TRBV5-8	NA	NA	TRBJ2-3	TGTGCCAGCAGCTCGGCCGGGTTTTCCTCTAGCACAGATACGCAGTATTTT	CASSSAGFSSSTDTQYF
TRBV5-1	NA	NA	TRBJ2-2	TGCGCCAGCAGATGGACATCGAACACCGGGGAGCTGTTTTTT	CASRWTSNTGELFF
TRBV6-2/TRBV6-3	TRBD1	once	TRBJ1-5	TGTGCCAGCAGTCACTCCGGGACAGGGGGCCCATTTATCAATCAGCCCCAGCATTTT	CASSHSGTGGPFINQPQHF
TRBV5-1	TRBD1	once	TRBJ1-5	TGCGCCAGCAGCACTGGGACAGGGAACAATCAGCCCCAGCATTTT	CASSTGTGNNQPQHF
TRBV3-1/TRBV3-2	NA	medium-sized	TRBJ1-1	TGTGCCAGCAGCCAAGGGGCGGGGGAATGGACTGAAGCTTTCTTT	CASSQGAGEWTEAFF
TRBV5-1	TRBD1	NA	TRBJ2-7	TGCGCCAGCAGCTTGGAACAGGGGCTCTACGAGCAGTACTTC	CASSLEQGLYEQYF
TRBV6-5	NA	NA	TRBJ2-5	TGTGCCAGCAGTTTAGTTACAGGCCAAGAGACCCAGTACTTC	CASSLVTGQETQYF